Listed below are T cell receptor beta chains from one sample, sequenced in a study of identifying expanded T cells in peripheral blood. Sequencing was performed with immunoSEQ multiplex PCR; in TCRdb, only in-frame clones are kept and a portion is missing. This table has about 110,000 clones, more than 85% appearing once. Sample: blood. These receptors were obtained from a person between 18 and 69 years old in good health. The CDR3 runs from the conserved cysteine through the conserved F or W. Each record gives: D gene, J gene, V gene, clone size, CDR3 protein, CDR3 DNA. D genes are given only for firm matches. Expanded clones are given a class, and other clones once, few, many or no size at all.

d_call: TRBD1
j_call: TRBJ1-6
v_call: TRBV7-2
clone_size: -
cdr3_aa: CASSLSGGGISPLHF
cdr3_nt: TGTGCCAGCAGCTTATCAGGGGGCGGTATTTCACCCCTCCACTTT

d_call: -
j_call: TRBJ1-3
v_call: TRBV4-3
clone_size: -
cdr3_aa: CASSQDFRGNTIYF
cdr3_nt: TGCGCCAGCAGCCAAGATTTTCGAGGAAACACCATATATTTT

d_call: -
j_call: TRBJ1-6
v_call: TRBV7-9
clone_size: once
cdr3_aa: CASSSWMGTYNSPLHF
cdr3_nt: TGTGCCAGCAGCTCATGGATGGGGACGTATAATTCACCCCTCCACTTT

d_call: -
j_call: TRBJ1-1
v_call: TRBV28
clone_size: few
cdr3_aa: CASSFPTRNTEAFF
cdr3_nt: TGTGCCAGCAGTTTTCCGACAAGGAACACTGAAGCTTTCTTT

d_call: -
j_call: TRBJ2-5
v_call: TRBV7-2
clone_size: once
cdr3_aa: CASSLEFSGWETQYF
cdr3_nt: TGTGCCAGCAGCTTAGAATTCAGCGGGTGGGAGACCCAGTACTTC

d_call: -
j_call: TRBJ1-2
v_call: TRBV9
clone_size: -
cdr3_aa: CASSAGQDRYGYTF
cdr3_nt: TGTGCCAGCAGCGCGGGTCAGGATCGCTATGGCTACACCTTC

d_call: -
j_call: TRBJ1-6
v_call: TRBV18
clone_size: -
cdr3_aa: CASSPWAASSYNSPLHF
cdr3_nt: TGTGCCAGCTCACCATGGGCCGCGAGCTCCTATAATTCACCCCTCCACTTT

d_call: -
j_call: TRBJ1-2
v_call: TRBV18
clone_size: -
cdr3_aa: CASQGTTTGRNYGYTF
cdr3_nt: TGTGCCAGCCAGGGAACGACGACTGGCCGTAACTATGGCTACACCTTC

d_call: -
j_call: TRBJ1-6
v_call: TRBV6-1
clone_size: -
cdr3_aa: CASRPPGAYNSPLHF
cdr3_nt: TGTGCCAGCAGGCCGCCGGGAGCTTATAATTCACCCCTCCACTTT

d_call: -
j_call: TRBJ2-7
v_call: TRBV11-2
clone_size: -
cdr3_aa: CASSSNSGSSYEQYF
cdr3_nt: TGTGCCAGCAGCTCGAATTCCGGGAGCTCCTACGAGCAGTACTTC

d_call: TRBD1
j_call: TRBJ2-1
v_call: TRBV15
clone_size: -
cdr3_aa: CATSRTGATNNEQFF
cdr3_nt: TGTGCCACCAGCAGGACAGGGGCGACGAACAATGAGCAGTTCTTC

d_call: -
j_call: TRBJ1-2
v_call: TRBV2
clone_size: -
cdr3_aa: CASSTQGRFDGYTF
cdr3_nt: TGTGCCAGCAGTACGCAGGGGAGGTTTGATGGCTACACCTTC

d_call: TRBD2
j_call: TRBJ2-1
v_call: TRBV6-1
clone_size: -
cdr3_aa: CASSPTSGGYNEQFF
cdr3_nt: TGTGCCAGCAGTCCTACTAGCGGGGGTTACAATGAGCAGTTCTTC

d_call: TRBD1
j_call: TRBJ2-7
v_call: TRBV4-2
clone_size: -
cdr3_aa: CASSYERTGTIYEQYF
cdr3_nt: TGTGCCAGCAGCTACGAAAGGACAGGGACCATCTACGAGCAGTACTTC